The 12 T cell receptor beta chains below all came from one sample that was sequenced in a study of T-cell memory formation after mild COVID-19. TCRdb reanalysed the 5' RACE reads using MiXCR and keeps one entry per CDR3 protein. The sample contains about 260,000 distinct CDR3 sequences, 16% of which appear only once. Sequenced material: PBMCs or a T cell subset sorted from them (not recorded which). The source is a man younger than 30 who had mild COVID-19 (a few samples of this study predate the infection). Cell type and time point are not known.

V is TRBV6-2 or TRBV6-3 and J is TRBJ2-1; 10 bases map to TRBD1. Trimming took 2 bases from V and 9 from J; bases not matched to a gene: 19. Germline CDR1 reads MNHEY; CDR2 reads SVGEGT. CDR3 size: 19 residues. The CDR3 here is CASSYLRDRGGWSGAEQFF. For the CDR3, the DNA is TGTGCCAGCAGTTACCTCCGGGACAGGGGCGGGTGGAGTGGTGCTGAGCAGTTCTTC.

This clonotype was counted at least ten times. The V and J genes are TRBV3-1 and TRBJ2-5, with D possibly TRBD2 on 6 matching bases. The V end lost 2 bases, the J end lost 5 bases, and 12 bases lay between the germline ends. This CDR3 region has 14 residues. In germline, CDR1 is LGHDT, CDR2 YNNKEL (reference sequence). This CDR3 is CASSQPSGEETQYF. In nucleotides, the CDR3 is TGTGCCAGCAGCCAACCGTCGGGGGAGGAGACCCAGTACTTC.

V and J are TRBV10-3 and TRBJ1-2; 9 bases map to TRBD1. The CDR3 totals 14 residues. Germline CDR1 is ENHRY and CDR2 is SYGVKD. The ends lost 2 bases at V and 4 bases at J; junction bases unmatched: 2. The CDR3 DNA follows: TGTGCCATCAGTGAGACAGGGGGCGGCTATGGCTACACCTTC. Residues: CAISETGGGYGYTF.

The rearrangement joins TRBV2 to TRBJ2-6; the D gene is possibly TRBD2 (5 bases). The germline V gene has CDR1 SNHLY and CDR2 FYNNEI. With 2 bases removed from V and 4 bases from J, the gap between germline ends came to 9 bases. The CDR3 sequence is 15 residues long. The chain's CDR3 is CASSETEAGANVLTF. The CDR3 nucleotides are TGTGCCAGCAGTGAAACGGAGGCCGGGGCCAACGTCCTGACTTTC.

This clonotype was picked up a small number of times. The chain recombines TRBV7-3 with TRBJ2-3; maybe TRBD1 (6 bases). The germline gives CDR1 SGHTA, CDR2 FQGTGA. This CDR3 spans 14 amino acids. Trimming took 5 bases from V and 8 from J, leaving 17 bases between them. CDR3 residues: CASSPTDSLGTQYF. The CDR3 DNA reads as TGTGCCAGCAGCCCCACGGACAGTCTGGGTACGCAGTATTTT.

The V gene is TRBV6-5, the J gene TRBJ2-5; D remains unclear. Germline lookup yields CDR1 MNHEY and CDR2 SVGAGI. V gave up 2 bases and J gave up 1 base, with 5 bases separating them. This CDR3 has 13 amino acids. Here the CDR3 reads CASSYNFQETQYF. Written as DNA, the CDR3 is TGTGCCAGCAGTTACAACTTCCAAGAGACCCAGTACTTC.

This rearrangement joins TRBV20-1 to TRBJ2-1; 12 positions agree with TRBD2. V shed 0 bases and J 4 bases; nucleotides not matched to a gene: 4. The germline V gene encodes CDR1 DFQATT and CDR2 SNEGSKA (reference sequence). This CDR3 comprises 16 residues. DNA for the CDR3: TGCAGTGCTAGAGATACTAGCGGGGGGCAATACAATGAGCAGTTCTTC. It specifies CSARDTSGGQYNEQFF.

The V call is TRBV6-2 or TRBV6-3, the J call TRBJ1-2; D unclear. CDR3 size: 13 residues. V was cut by 1 base and J by 8 bases, with 11 bases left in between. Germline lookup yields CDR1 MNHEY and CDR2 SVGEGT. CDR3 sequence: CASSYWQEGGYTF. The CDR3, as DNA: TGTGCCAGCAGTTACTGGCAAGAAGGCGGCTACACCTTC.

The chain carries TRBV3-2 and TRBJ2-7; the table gives TRBD2 as D, unverified against the DNA. TRBV3-2 represents a pseudogene. CDR3 size: 14 residues. CDR3 nucleotide sequence: TGTGCCAGCAGCCAAGGGCGGGGACTTGACGAGCAGTACGTC. As protein: CASSQGRGLDEQYV.

The chain combines TRBV7-9 with TRBJ1-3, with 8 bases lining up with TRBD1. CDR1 is SEHNR and CDR2 is FQNEAQ in the germline V gene (reference sequence). V lost 2 bases and J lost 0; bases outside the gene matches: 6. This CDR3 has 17 residues. The CDR3 coding sequence is TGTGCCAGCAGCTTAACGGGACAGGCCTTCTCTGGAAACACCATATATTTT. Its translation: CASSLTGQAFSGNTIYF.

About this clonotype itself: Mismatch with germline at one junction end may stem from a read error. The chain combines TRBV2 with TRBJ2-3; a weak D match, TRBD1 (5 bases). Germline CDR1 is SNHLY and CDR2 is FYNNEI. This CDR3 comprises 14 residues. The CDR3 loop reads CATLDPGGTGTQYF. The CDR3, as DNA: TGTGCCACCCTTGACCCAGGCGGCACAGGTACGCAGTATTTT.

The V gene is TRBV7-2, the J gene TRBJ2-3; 8 bases map to TRBD2. V lost 7 bases to trimming and J lost 1 base; unmatched junction nucleotides: 4. This CDR3 region has 14 residues. Germline assignment: CDR1 SGHTA and CDR2 FQGNSA. The CDR3 DNA reads TGTGCCAGCACCTCGGGAGGGGGCACAGATACGCAGTATTTT. Translation: CASTSGGGTDTQYF.